This TCR beta chain was sequenced in a study of cytomegalovirus exposure and HLA in healthy donors (dated by TCRdb to the late 2010s). Describing the broader study: According to an earlier analysis of several hundred of the donors, 150 million to 200 million T cells yielded roughly 110 million unique TCR beta sequences and about 300 Gb of sequence data. Every discovery cohort repertoire had been produced on one sequencing platform. A separate validation cohort of over a hundred different subjects was used in addition to the approximately 610-subject first cohort. A later genetic analysis took genome-wide SNP genotypes for about 55% of the 666 donors and used that subset as a discovery cohort. Because of strong linkage in the cohort, four to six DR-DQ haplotypes were treated as single units for association and clustering. An early release covering just under 650 HLA-typed donors comprised about 310 gigabases of sequencing data and roughly 86 million unique TCR sequences. An earlier analysis of roughly 580 of the donors used high-throughput TCR beta sequencing to judge whether each TCR beta V gene segment behaved as functional or pseudogenic. The study used immunosequencing to profile the T cell repertoires of about 670 subjects and linked those repertoires to cytomegalovirus serostatus. Typing coverage differed by locus: A, B, C, DRB1 and DQB1 were typed in roughly 620-630 donors, DQA1 in around 500, DPA1 in over 600, and DPB1 in just under 480. Rather than drawing on any new phenotypic data, the later analysis identified candidate immune exposures from TCR beta sequences and the way those sequences occurred across donors. The study combined high-throughput TCR immunosequencing, statistical association of individual TCRs with disease status, and machine learning to predict cytomegalovirus infection status. The study aimed to test whether signatures of past pathogen exposure could be identified by cataloging public T cell receptors. Donor age, sex, ethnicity and CMV serostatus were collected together with the repertoire data. The genetic ancestry cluster associated with self-reported Caucasian donors included roughly four fifths of the approximately 400 genotyped donors. Class I and class II HLA loci were covered by the typing at four-digit resolution. A later analysis re-examined previously published TCR beta repertoires from more than 550 donors and added high-resolution HLA genotyping to investigate patterns of TCR occurrence. On average, about 240,000 unique TCR beta nucleotide sequences were sequenced per donor among some 420 genotyped donors of the cohort, with 15% to 20% of those sequences being non-productive.

Preparation of the library involved the immunoSEQ multiplex PCR assay. The multiplex PCR relied on a mix of 60 forward primers for TCR Vbeta segments and 13 reverse primers for TCR Jbeta segments. The CDR3 region of rearranged TCR beta genes was amplified from genomic DNA with a multiplex PCR assay. Amplified TCR beta libraries were sequenced as 87-base-pair reads on the Illumina HiSeq System. Per the authors' processing: Across the 670 or so repertoires, a later analysis counted roughly 77 million unique TCR beta chains, 9 million to 14 million of which were shared by at least two donors. To remove PCR and sequencing errors, raw reads were error-corrected and collapsed into unique sequences using a nearest-neighbor algorithm that merged closely related sequences. V, D and J gene segments were assigned by aligning CDR3 sequences to IMGT reference sequences. For a sequence to be retained, a match of at least six nucleotides to both a V gene segment and a J gene segment was required. Rearrangements were called productive when the CDR3 lacked stop codons and stayed in frame with V and J; all others were non-productive. Following IMGT convention, CDR3 was defined as the stretch from the second conserved V-encoded cysteine to the conserved J-encoded phenylalanine. In an earlier analysis of around 570 of the donors, sequences lacking an unambiguous match to a single V gene segment were excluded. In an earlier analysis of some 590 of the donors, a V segment was called functional when productive rearrangements were above 56.7%, and segregating when the standard deviation between donors exceeded 5%. A statistical classification framework was built to diagnose cytomegalovirus status from the catalog of TCR beta chain sequences. A later analysis assigned V and J genes by comparing TCR nucleotide sequences with IMGT/GENE-DB human TR gene sequences. In a later analysis, CDR3 sequences and most-parsimonious VDJ recombination scenarios were assigned using the TCRdist pipeline. In a later analysis, each TCR beta chain was defined by its CDR3 amino acid sequence together with its V-gene family, and reads lacking a unique V-gene family were excluded. To address suspected cross-contamination and a sequencing artifact, a later analysis removed a few hundred highly shared, low-generation-probability nucleotide sequences. A later analysis calculated a clonal expansion index for each public chain from normalized within-repertoire ranks of inferred template counts. In a later analysis, generation probabilities were computed with a VDJ recombination model fitted to out-of-frame rearrangements, and the resulting probabilities were checked against IGoR. In a later analysis, hypergeometric tests were used to score TCR-TCR, TCR-HLA and TCR-CMV co-occurrence, with a repertoire-size bias correction applied to TCR pairs. To estimate false discovery rates, a later analysis permuted the HLA or CMV assignments 20 times. In a later analysis, co-occurring TCRs were grouped using DBSCAN, with TCRdist sequence similarity added in when clustering inside HLA-allele-positive subsets. Co-occurrence clustering excluded repertoires with fewer than 30,000 or more than 120,000 public chains, plus five with anomalous nucleotide sharing. Not all clones reach the TCRdb copy of this immuneACCESS table, which keeps in-frame sequences only. Checked studies attribute under half of the gap to unresolved V genes and leave the rest unexplained. The DNA was the basis for D and trimming; V, J and clone size are from that table. Here the sample has about 160,000 clones; roughly 85% occur a single time. 1% of the sample is taken by the ten largest.

On this clone itself: What this receptor recognizes is not known. The record has no base qualities; no much larger clone is one base away.

In total, 600 or so healthy bone marrow donors made up the cohort. At the time of sampling, all cohort members were nominally healthy, though unrecorded immune exposures were likely present. The donor was CMV seronegative and belonged to the group of around 400 seronegative cohort members. Every donor gave a peripheral blood sample, and the peripheral blood mononuclear cells from that sample were used for TCR beta sequencing. The Qiagen DNeasy Blood Extraction Kit was used to extract genomic DNA from the blood cell samples. The paper as a whole reports these results and caveats: The sequencing pipeline was judged likely to have produced a cluster of highly shared sequence variants as a technical artifact. An association between a missense DCLRE1C variant and V-gene and J-gene trimming of TCR beta chains was found in a later genetic analysis and replicated in an independent cohort. A further reported finding was that TCR beta sequences accurately predicted the HLA-A and HLA-B alleles for most subjects in the first cohort. In a later analysis, several top co-occurrence clusters were reported to appear linked to parvovirus B19, influenza, CMV and Epstein-Barr virus. A later analysis found that HLA-associated TCR beta chains were more clonally expanded and had lower generation probabilities than equally common non-associated chains. In vitro tests confirmed that a few of the cytomegalovirus-associated TCR beta chains recognize cytomegalovirus antigens. A later analysis found that TCR association rates varied across HLA loci, with DRB1 alleles showing the most associated TCRs and HLA-C alleles the fewest. Because HLA typing was unavailable for some donors at each locus, only the typed subset was used in association tests. The 87-base-pair reads could not distinguish some IMGT-functional V segments, including TRBV6-2 and TRBV6-3, so those segments were excluded. Cytomegalovirus status was reported to be diagnosed by the classifier with high specificity and sensitivity in both the original and validation cohorts. According to a later analysis, most CMV-associated TCR beta chains appeared to be HLA-restricted, and the HLA associations seemed to be driven largely by CMV exposure. The presence/absence analyses assumed that sequencing depth was roughly uniform across donors, and that assumption may not be true. When HLA alleles, especially DR and DQ, strongly co-occurred, attributing TCR associations to individual alleles was difficult. Because counts were too low, some 17 rarely observed V segments, including chromosome 9 orphons, were left out of the earlier analysis of 587 of the donors. Only TCR beta chains were sequenced in this cohort, and the absence of alpha or paired-chain data limited detectable features. According to the authors, the approach could potentially be generalized to other disease states and immunological phenotypes. CMV serostatus was the only immune exposure information available for the cohort. Most TCR sequences were observed very rarely across donors, whereas some public TCRs were present in many individuals. The study listed 150 to 200 TCR beta chains as associated with cytomegalovirus. A later genetic analysis reported fewer N-insertions in productive TCRs among donors in an Asian-associated ancestry cluster than the roughly 620-donor mean. Correlated functional status among segregating V segments might be attributable to linkage disequilibrium, but an unknown experimental factor could not be ruled out. In a later analysis, 16,951 TCR beta sequences were associated with specific HLA alleles at a false discovery rate of 0.05. In an earlier analysis of around 600 of the donors, most TCR beta V segments appeared in productive rearrangements about 87% or about 30% of the time, broadly matching IMGT annotations.

For CDR1 and CDR2, the germline V gene lists SNHLY and FYNNEI. Between the V and J ends, shortened by 6 bases and 6 bases respectively, the junction contains 17 bases. The CDR3 starts with the cysteine, ends with the phenylalanine, and has 15 residues. The entry retains the CDR3 DNA only, 45 bases that are in frame from base 1. The receptor comes from a boy younger than 10 in good health and CMV-seronegative. The chain uses TRBV2 and TRBJ2-2; TRBD2 might be the D gene, on 5 matching bases. Input material: PBMCs. The DNA sequence reads TGTGCCAGCAGCGTGGCCCGAGCGGTTTCCGGGGAGCTGTTTTTT. Its product reads: CASSVARAVSGELFF.